This TCR beta chain is drawn from a study of cytomegalovirus exposure and HLA in healthy donors. Germline-derived CDR1 and CDR2 are SGHDN and FVKESK. The CDR3 covers 14 residues. Trimming removed 4 bases from V and 1 base from J, with 10 bases in between. In the PCR, 60 Vbeta and 13 Jbeta primers were used. The protocol was immunoSEQ multiplex PCR, while the TCRdb copy is restricted to in-frame clones and leaves out a portion. The data show approximately 120,000 clones, with about 79% seen just once and 1.9% held by the top ten. This chain connects TRBV14 to TRBJ1-1; D is uncertain. Sequences were obtained from PBMCs. This sequence was found in a man over 45 in good health and CMV-seronegative. CDR3 in amino acids: CASSPGGPNTEAFF. The CDR3 nucleotides are TGTGCCAGCAGCCCAGGAGGCCCGAACACTGAAGCTTTCTTT.